The sequence of this TCR beta chain was determined in a study of blood T cells in healthy people across ages. Sample-barcoded 5' priming and a J-beta primer mix drove a second PCR of 7 to 11 cycles. TCRdb processed the 5' RACE reads anew with MiXCR; each CDR3 protein has one entry. The sample has around 670,000 distinct CDR3 sequences; under 30% are singletons. Study-level findings and limits: Long-lived donors exceeded aged donors in naive CD4+ cells and diversity.

Germline V lookup: CDR1 SEHNR, CDR2 FQNEAQ (reference sequence). The CDR3 is 13 amino acids. Trimming took 5 bases from V and 13 from J; bases not matched to a gene: 5. A word on this clonotype: Its matching antigen is unknown.

V gene TRBV7-9 combines with J gene TRBJ1-6, with TRBD1 identical over 10 bases. Sequenced material: blood. This receptor was taken from a woman aged 80 or older in good health. The CDR3 region has the DNA TGTGCCAGCAGCCGGGACAGGGGTGGGCCCCTCCACTTT. This encodes CASSRDRGGPLHF.